The 8 T cell receptor beta chains below all came from one sample that was sequenced in a study of Tregs in tolerant kidney transplant recipients (dated by TCRdb to about 2019). The library came from the immunoSEQ multiplex PCR assay. The source is immuneACCESS, and TCRdb retained only in-frame sequences with V and J called. Part of the clones is not carried over; for the studies checked, unresolved V genes explain less than half of this, and the remainder is unexplained. This sample's table lists about 48,000 clones. The ten top clones hold 0.85% of the sample. Interpreted using the paper, the time point label stands for: blood sample drawn before combined kidney and bone marrow transplant. The sequences come from CD4+ T cells from blood, collected before the transplant. All receptors derive from a human donor who received a combined kidney and bone marrow transplant.

Comment on this clone: Coverage ceases 3 residues before the CDR3 finishes, and the germline J gene fills in the end. The V gene is TRBV2, the J gene TRBJ2-3; 10 nucleotides line up with TRBD2. Germline lookup yields CDR1 SNHLY and CDR2 FYNNEI. Trimming took 6 bases from V and 1 from J; bases not matched to a gene: 4. The CDR3 totals 15 residues. The CDR3 bases that were read are TGTGCCAGCAGGGTAGCGGGAGGTGGCACAGATACG. Residues: CASRVAGGGTDT. In full, the CDR3 reads CASRVAGGGTDTQYF.

On this clone itself: The read terminates 3 residues ahead of where the CDR3 ends, so the germline J gene completes it. The chain recombines TRBV7-2 with TRBJ2-5; 7 nucleotides match TRBD2. The CDR3 consists of 13 residues. The germline V gene has CDR1 SGHTA and CDR2 FQGNSA. With 4 bases clipped from V and 5 bases from J, the junction kept 4 bases outside the gene matches. CDR3 residues: CASSSAGEETQYF. The part of the CDR3 DNA that was read is TGTGCCAGCAGCTCCGCGGGGGAGGAGACC.

Concerning this clone itself: The observed sequence ends 3 residues before the CDR3 terminus, with the missing tail filled in from the germline J gene. The rearrangement joins TRBV28 to TRBJ1-4; TRBD1 matches at 8 bases. The CDR3 contains 16 residues. V lost 1 base and J lost 7; bases outside the gene matches: 8. Germline assignment: CDR1 MDHEN and CDR2 SYDVKM. Here the CDR3 reads CASSLSQDREVEKLFF. The CDR3 bases that were read are TGTGCCAGCAGTTTATCTCAGGACAGGGAAGTTGAAAAA.

As to this clone: Coverage ceases 3 residues before the CDR3 finishes, and the germline J gene fills in the end. The chain uses TRBV5-1 and TRBJ2-3; 10 positions agree with TRBD1. The CDR3 is 16 residues long. Germline trimming cut 4 bases from V and 2 bases from J; bases unmatched to any gene: 7. CDR1 SGHRS and CDR2 YFSETQ come from the germline V gene. The chain's CDR3 is CASSPLTGGPTDTQYF. The part of the CDR3 DNA that was read is TGCGCCAGCAGCCCCCTGACAGGGGGCCCCACAGATACG.

A word on this clone: The sequenced fragment ends 3 residues before the CDR3 boundary, so the rest is inferred from the germline J gene. The chain combines TRBV7-3 with TRBJ2-2, with D possibly matching TRBD1 (6 bases). With 0 bases removed from V and 8 bases from J, the gap between germline ends came to 10 bases. CDR1 is SGHTA and CDR2 is FQGTGA in the germline V gene. CDR3 length equals 14 residues. The chain's CDR3 is CASSLTPGTGELFF. The covered CDR3 bases are TGTGCCAGCAGCTTAACCCCCGGGACAGGGGAG.

As for this clone: The CDR3 end is not reached by the read, which stops 3 residues before it; the germline J gene fills it in. The gene calls are TRBV19 and TRBJ2-3; no reliable D call. V was cut by 6 bases and J by 2 bases, with 12 bases left in between. Looked up from germline, CDR1 is LNHDA and CDR2 is SQIVND (reference sequence). The CDR3 has 14 residues. Partial CDR3 DNA: TGTGCCAGTAGGACCCGGGTCTCCACAGATACG. This translates into CASRTRVSTDT. The full-length CDR3 reads as CASRTRVSTDTQYF.

Note on this clone: The CDR3 is cut off 3 residues early in the read; its end comes from the germline J gene. The V call is TRBV19, the J call TRBJ1-2; possible D gene TRBD1, 5 bases. The CDR3 is 14 amino acids. Germline V lookup: CDR1 LNHDA, CDR2 SQIVND (reference sequence). V was trimmed by 6 bases and J by 3 bases, leaving 14 bases between them. CDR3 protein: CASSRVGGDYGYTF. CDR3 DNA (partial): TGTGCCAGTAGCAGGGTCGGGGGTGACTATGGC.

To note about this clone: The read ends 3 residues early relative to the CDR3; the germline J gene fills the gap. The V and J genes are TRBV18 and TRBJ2-1; TRBD2 aligns across 8 bases. After removal of 3 bases from V and 5 bases from J, the junction contained 12 bases not matched to a gene. Germline lookup yields CDR1 KGHSH and CDR2 LQKENI. The CDR3 is 17 residues long. The sequenced part of the CDR3 DNA is TGTGCCAGCTCACCTTCCGAGGGGGGACTAGGGGACAATGAG. Protein product: CASSPSEGGLGDNE. The whole CDR3 protein is CASSPSEGGLGDNEQFF.